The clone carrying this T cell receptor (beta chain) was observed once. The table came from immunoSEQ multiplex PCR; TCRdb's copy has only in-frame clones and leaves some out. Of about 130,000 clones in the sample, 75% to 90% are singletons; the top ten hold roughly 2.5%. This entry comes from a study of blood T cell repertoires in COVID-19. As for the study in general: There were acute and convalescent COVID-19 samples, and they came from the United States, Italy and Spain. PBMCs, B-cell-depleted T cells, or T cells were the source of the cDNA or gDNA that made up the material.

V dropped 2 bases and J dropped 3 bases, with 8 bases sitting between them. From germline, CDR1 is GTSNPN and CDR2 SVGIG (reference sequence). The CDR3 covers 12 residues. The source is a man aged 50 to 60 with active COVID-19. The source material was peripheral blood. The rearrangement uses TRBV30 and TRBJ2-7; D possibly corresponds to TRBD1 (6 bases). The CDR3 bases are TGTGCCTGGAGTAAAGGGGGCTACGAGCAGTACTTC. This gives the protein CAWSKGGYEQYF. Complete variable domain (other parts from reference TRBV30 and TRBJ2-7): SQTIHQWPATLVQPVGSPLSLECTVEGTSNPNLYWYRQAAGRGLQLLFYSVGIGQISSEVPQNLSASRPQDRQFILSSKKLLLSDSGFYLCAWSKGGYEQYFGPGTRLTVT.